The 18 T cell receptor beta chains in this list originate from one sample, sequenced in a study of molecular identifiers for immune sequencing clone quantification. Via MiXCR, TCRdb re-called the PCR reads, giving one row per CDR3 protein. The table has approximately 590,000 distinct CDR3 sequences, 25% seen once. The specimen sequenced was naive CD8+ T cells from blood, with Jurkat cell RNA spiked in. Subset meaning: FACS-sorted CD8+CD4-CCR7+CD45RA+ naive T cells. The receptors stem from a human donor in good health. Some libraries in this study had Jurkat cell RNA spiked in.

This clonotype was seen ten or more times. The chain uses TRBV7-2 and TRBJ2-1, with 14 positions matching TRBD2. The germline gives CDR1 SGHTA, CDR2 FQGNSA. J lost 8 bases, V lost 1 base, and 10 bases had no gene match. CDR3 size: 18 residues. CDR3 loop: CASSLVKGLAGAGHEQFF. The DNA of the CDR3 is TGTGCCAGCAGCTTAGTAAAGGGACTAGCGGGAGCCGGACATGAGCAGTTCTTC.

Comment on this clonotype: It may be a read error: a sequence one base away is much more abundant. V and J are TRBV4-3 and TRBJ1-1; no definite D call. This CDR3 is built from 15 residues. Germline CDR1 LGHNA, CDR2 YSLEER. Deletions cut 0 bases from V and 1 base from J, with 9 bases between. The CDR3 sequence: CASSQEAASNTEAFF. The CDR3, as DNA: TGCGCCAGCAGCCAAGAGGCAGCCTCGAACACTGAAGCTTTCTTT.

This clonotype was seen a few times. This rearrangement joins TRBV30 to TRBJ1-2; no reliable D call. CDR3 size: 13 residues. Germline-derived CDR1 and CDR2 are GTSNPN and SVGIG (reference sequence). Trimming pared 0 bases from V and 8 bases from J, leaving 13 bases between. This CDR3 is CAWSVLSVGGYTF. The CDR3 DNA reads TGTGCCTGGAGTGTACTGAGTGTGGGCGGCTACACCTTC.

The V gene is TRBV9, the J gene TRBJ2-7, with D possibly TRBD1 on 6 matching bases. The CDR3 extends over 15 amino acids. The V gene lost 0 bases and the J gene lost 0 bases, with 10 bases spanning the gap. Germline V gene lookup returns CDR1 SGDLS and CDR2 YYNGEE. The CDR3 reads CASSVARGFSYEQYF. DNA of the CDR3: TGTGCCAGCAGCGTAGCCAGGGGTTTCTCCTACGAGCAGTACTTC.

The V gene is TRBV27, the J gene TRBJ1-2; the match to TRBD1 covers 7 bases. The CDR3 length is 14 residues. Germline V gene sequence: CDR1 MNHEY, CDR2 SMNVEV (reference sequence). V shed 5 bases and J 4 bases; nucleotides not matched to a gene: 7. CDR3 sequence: CASSSTTGSYGYTF. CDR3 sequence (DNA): TGTGCCAGCAGTAGTACGACAGGGTCCTATGGCTACACCTTC.

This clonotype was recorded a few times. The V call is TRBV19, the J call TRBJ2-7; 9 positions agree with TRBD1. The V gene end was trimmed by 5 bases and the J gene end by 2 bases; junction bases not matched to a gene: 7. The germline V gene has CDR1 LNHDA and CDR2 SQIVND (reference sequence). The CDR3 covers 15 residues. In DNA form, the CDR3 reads TGTGCCAGTAGTCGCCGGGACAGGGCCCCCTACGAGCAGTACTTC. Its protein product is CASSRRDRAPYEQYF.

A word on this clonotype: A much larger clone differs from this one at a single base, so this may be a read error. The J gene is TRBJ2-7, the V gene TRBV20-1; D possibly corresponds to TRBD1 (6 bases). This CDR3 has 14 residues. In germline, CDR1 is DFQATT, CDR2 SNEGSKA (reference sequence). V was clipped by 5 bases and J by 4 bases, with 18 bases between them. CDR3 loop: CSAFDRLERYEQYF. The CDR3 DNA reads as TGCAGTGCTTTCGACAGGCTAGAGCGTTACGAGCAGTACTTC.

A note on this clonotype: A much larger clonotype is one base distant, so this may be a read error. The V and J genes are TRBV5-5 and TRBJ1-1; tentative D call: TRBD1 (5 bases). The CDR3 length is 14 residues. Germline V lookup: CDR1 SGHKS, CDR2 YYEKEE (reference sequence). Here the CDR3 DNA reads TGTGCCAGCAGCTTGTGGCAGGGAGGCACTGAAGTTTTCTTT. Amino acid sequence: CASSLWQGGTEVFF.

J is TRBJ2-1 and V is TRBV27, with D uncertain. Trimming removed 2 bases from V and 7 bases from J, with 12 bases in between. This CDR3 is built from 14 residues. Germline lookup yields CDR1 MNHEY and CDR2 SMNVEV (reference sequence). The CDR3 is CASSLGPHGNEQFF. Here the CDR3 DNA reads TGTGCCAGCAGTTTAGGGCCCCACGGTAATGAGCAGTTCTTC.

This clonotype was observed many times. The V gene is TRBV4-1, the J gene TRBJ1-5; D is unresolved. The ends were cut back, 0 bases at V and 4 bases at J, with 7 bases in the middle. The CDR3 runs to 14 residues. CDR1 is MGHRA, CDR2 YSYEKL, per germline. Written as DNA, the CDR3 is TGCGCCAGCAGCCAAGAACTCAATAATCAGCCCCAGCATTTT. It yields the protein CASSQELNNQPQHF.

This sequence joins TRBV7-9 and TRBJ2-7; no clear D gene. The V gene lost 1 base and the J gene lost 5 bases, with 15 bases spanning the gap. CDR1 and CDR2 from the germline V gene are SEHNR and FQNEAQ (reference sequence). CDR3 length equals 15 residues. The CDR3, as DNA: TGTGCCAGCAGCTTAGTCTCTTTAGGCGTGGACGAGCAGTACTTC. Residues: CASSLVSLGVDEQYF. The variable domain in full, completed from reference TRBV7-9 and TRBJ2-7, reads DTGVSQNPRHKITKRGQNVTFRCDPISEHNRLYWYRQTLGQGPEFLTYFQNEAQLEKSRLLSDRFSAERPKGSFSTLEIQRTEQGDSAMYLCASSLVSLGVDEQYFGPGTRLTVT.

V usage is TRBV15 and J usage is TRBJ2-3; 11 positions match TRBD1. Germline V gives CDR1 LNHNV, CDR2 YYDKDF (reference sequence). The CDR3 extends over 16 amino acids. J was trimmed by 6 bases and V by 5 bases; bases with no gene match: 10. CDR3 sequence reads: CATSRRGQGVGDTQYF. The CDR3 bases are TGTGCCACCAGCCGACGGGGACAGGGGGTTGGGGATACGCAGTATTTT.

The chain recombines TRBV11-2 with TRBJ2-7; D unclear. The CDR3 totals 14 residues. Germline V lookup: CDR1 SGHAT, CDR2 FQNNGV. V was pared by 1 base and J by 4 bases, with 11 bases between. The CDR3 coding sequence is TGTGCCAGCAGCTTAGTCGGGTTGGCGTACGAGCAGTACTTC. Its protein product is CASSLVGLAYEQYF. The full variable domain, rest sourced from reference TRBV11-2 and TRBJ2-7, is EAGVAQSPRYKIIEKRQSVAFWCNPISGHATLYWYQQILGQGPKLLIQFQNNGVVDDSQLPKDRFSAERLKGVDSTLKIQPAKLEDSAVYLCASSLVGLAYEQYFGPGTRLTVT.

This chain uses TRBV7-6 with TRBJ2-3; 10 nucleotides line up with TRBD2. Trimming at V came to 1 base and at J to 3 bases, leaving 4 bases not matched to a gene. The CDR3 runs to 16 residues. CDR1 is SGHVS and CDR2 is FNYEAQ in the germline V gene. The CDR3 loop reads CASSLESSGRTDTQYF. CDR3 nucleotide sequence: TGTGCCAGCAGCTTAGAATCTAGCGGGAGAACAGATACGCAGTATTTT.

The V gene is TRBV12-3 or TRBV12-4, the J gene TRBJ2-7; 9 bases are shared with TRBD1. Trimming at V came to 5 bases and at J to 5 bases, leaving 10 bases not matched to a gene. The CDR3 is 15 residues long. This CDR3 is CASSQSGTGSDEQYF. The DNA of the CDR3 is TGTGCCAGCAGTCAATCCGGGACAGGGTCCGACGAGCAGTACTTC.

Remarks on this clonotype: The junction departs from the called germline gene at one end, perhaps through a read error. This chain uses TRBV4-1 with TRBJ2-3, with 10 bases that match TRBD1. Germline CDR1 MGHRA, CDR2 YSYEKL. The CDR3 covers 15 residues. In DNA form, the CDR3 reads TGCGCCAGCAGCCAGGCGGACAGGGGGGCAGATACGCCGTATTTT. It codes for CASSQADRGADTPYF.

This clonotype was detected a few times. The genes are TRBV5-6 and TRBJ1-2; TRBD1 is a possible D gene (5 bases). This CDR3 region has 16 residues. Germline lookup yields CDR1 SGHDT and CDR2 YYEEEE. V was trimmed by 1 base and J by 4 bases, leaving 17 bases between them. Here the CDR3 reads CASSLIQVGRRYGYTF. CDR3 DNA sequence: TGTGCCAGCAGCTTGATTCAAGTGGGACGTCGCTATGGCTACACCTTC. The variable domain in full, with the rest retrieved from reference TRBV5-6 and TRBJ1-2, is DAGVTQSPTHLIKTRGQQVTLRCSPKSGHDTVSWYQQALGQGPQFIFQYYEEEERQRGNFPDRFSGHQFPNYSSELNVNALLLGDSALYLCASSLIQVGRRYGYTFGSGTRLTVV.

The CDR3 loop is CSARDLGLKYEQYF. The CDR3 DNA follows: TGCAGTGCTAGAGATCTTGGCCTGAAATACGAGCAGTACTTC. The rearrangement links TRBV20-1 to TRBJ2-7; D uncertain. CDR1 is DFQATT and CDR2 is SNEGSKA in the germline V gene (reference sequence). The V and J ends lost 0 bases and 4 bases respectively, with 13 bases between them. The CDR3 spans 14 residues.